A selection of T cell receptor beta chains follows, all from one sample in a study of T cells after yellow fever vaccination. TCRdb itself ran the 5' RACE reads through MiXCR, one entry per CDR3 protein. The sample consists of about 400,000 distinct CDR3 sequences, around 6.5% of them appearing once. The material sequenced was PBMCs, taken 5 days after the yellow fever booster vaccination. These receptors all stem from a man aged 30 to 39 who received the YFV17D yellow fever vaccine. The CDR3 runs from the conserved cysteine through the conserved F or W. Each record gives: clone size, V gene, J gene, CDR3 length, D gene, CDR3 protein, CDR3 DNA. A D gene is named only where the DNA matches it firmly. Size tells how often a clone was seen (once, few, many) or the class of an expanded clone, and some rows leave it out.

clone size: many
V gene: TRBV5-1
J gene: TRBJ1-1
CDR3 length: 13
D gene: NA
CDR3 protein: CASSRDLNTEAFF
CDR3 DNA: TGCGCCAGCAGCCGCGACCTGAACACTGAAGCTTTCTTT

clone size: NA
V gene: TRBV28
J gene: TRBJ2-7
CDR3 length: 14
D gene: NA
CDR3 protein: CASSITRDNYEQYF
CDR3 DNA: TGTGCCAGCAGTATCACCCGGGACAACTACGAGCAGTACTTC

clone size: NA
V gene: TRBV7-2
J gene: TRBJ2-1
CDR3 length: 15
D gene: TRBD2
CDR3 protein: CASSLVAGAGNEQFF
CDR3 DNA: TGTGCCAGCAGCTTAGTAGCGGGAGCAGGAAATGAGCAGTTCTTC

clone size: few
V gene: TRBV19
J gene: TRBJ2-1
CDR3 length: 16
D gene: TRBD2
CDR3 protein: CASSSVAGEAYNEQFF
CDR3 DNA: TGTGCCAGTAGCAGCGTGGCGGGAGAGGCCTACAATGAGCAGTTCTTC

clone size: many
V gene: TRBV7-2
J gene: TRBJ2-1
CDR3 length: 13
D gene: NA
CDR3 protein: CASRKASYNEQFF
CDR3 DNA: TGTGCCAGCCGCAAAGCTTCCTACAATGAGCAGTTCTTC

clone size: few
V gene: TRBV5-6
J gene: TRBJ2-7
CDR3 length: 16
D gene: TRBD1
CDR3 protein: CASSLDPGQGAYEQYF
CDR3 DNA: TGTGCCAGCAGCTTGGACCCGGGACAGGGAGCCTACGAGCAGTACTTC

clone size: many
V gene: TRBV9
J gene: TRBJ2-3
CDR3 length: 15
D gene: TRBD1
CDR3 protein: CASSVTGAPTDTQYF
CDR3 DNA: TGTGCCAGCAGCGTAACAGGGGCCCCGACAGATACGCAGTATTTT

clone size: NA
V gene: TRBV5-8
J gene: TRBJ2-2
CDR3 length: 17
D gene: NA
CDR3 protein: CASSRPDRFANTGELFF
CDR3 DNA: TGTGCCAGCAGCCGACCCGACAGATTTGCGAACACCGGGGAGCTGTTTTTT

clone size: few
V gene: TRBV6-2/TRBV6-3
J gene: TRBJ2-7
CDR3 length: 13
D gene: NA
CDR3 protein: CASSYELAYEQYF
CDR3 DNA: TGTGCCAGCAGTTACGAGCTCGCCTACGAGCAGTACTTC

clone size: NA
V gene: TRBV7-2
J gene: TRBJ2-7
CDR3 length: 13
D gene: TRBD2
CDR3 protein: CASSLSGRVRQYF
CDR3 DNA: TGTGCCAGCAGCTTGAGCGGGAGGGTGCGGCAGTACTTC

clone size: NA
V gene: TRBV6-2/TRBV6-3
J gene: TRBJ2-7
CDR3 length: 14
D gene: TRBD1
CDR3 protein: CASNRDRLPYEQYF
CDR3 DNA: TGTGCCAGCAACCGGGACAGGCTCCCCTACGAGCAGTACTTC

clone size: NA
V gene: TRBV12-3/TRBV12-4
J gene: TRBJ2-1
CDR3 length: 13
D gene: NA
CDR3 protein: CASSFAQGVEQFF
CDR3 DNA: TGTGCCAGCAGTTTTGCCCAAGGGGTTGAGCAGTTCTTC

clone size: few
V gene: TRBV7-9
J gene: TRBJ2-7
CDR3 length: 15
D gene: TRBD1
CDR3 protein: CASSPSGTGGYEQYF
CDR3 DNA: TGTGCCAGCAGCCCATCCGGGACAGGGGGCTACGAGCAGTACTTC

clone size: many
V gene: TRBV5-1
J gene: TRBJ2-3
CDR3 length: 16
D gene: TRBD2
CDR3 protein: CASSSLLAGAGDTQYF
CDR3 DNA: TGCGCCAGCAGCTCCCTCCTAGCGGGAGCAGGGGATACGCAGTATTTT

clone size: few
V gene: TRBV5-1
J gene: TRBJ2-2
CDR3 length: 16
D gene: TRBD2
CDR3 protein: CASSLLLSGRYGELFF
CDR3 DNA: TGCGCCAGCAGCCTCCTCCTTAGCGGGAGGTACGGGGAGCTGTTTTTT

clone size: NA
V gene: TRBV4-2
J gene: TRBJ2-5
CDR3 length: 17
D gene: TRBD2
CDR3 protein: CASSPGTSGLYQETQYF
CDR3 DNA: TGTGCCAGCAGTCCCGGGACTAGCGGACTGTACCAAGAGACCCAGTACTTC

clone size: many
V gene: TRBV20-1
J gene: TRBJ1-1
CDR3 length: 12
D gene: TRBD1
CDR3 protein: CSASDRATEAFF
CDR3 DNA: TGCAGTGCTAGCGACAGGGCGACTGAAGCTTTCTTT

clone size: many
V gene: TRBV14
J gene: TRBJ2-1
CDR3 length: 16
D gene: NA
CDR3 protein: CASSQRMELLYNEQFF
CDR3 DNA: TGTGCCAGCAGCCAAAGAATGGAGCTTCTCTACAATGAGCAGTTCTTC

clone size: many
V gene: TRBV7-8
J gene: TRBJ2-7
CDR3 length: 14
D gene: NA
CDR3 protein: CASSPGTSNYEQYF
CDR3 DNA: TGTGCCAGCAGCCCCGGGACTTCGAACTACGAGCAGTACTTC

clone size: few
V gene: TRBV25-1
J gene: TRBJ1-6
CDR3 length: 15
D gene: TRBD1
CDR3 protein: CASSAGQEHNSPLHF
CDR3 DNA: TGTGCCAGCAGTGCGGGACAGGAGCATAATTCACCCCTCCACTTT